This T cell receptor (beta chain) is drawn from a study of blood T cell repertoires in COVID-19. Background on the study: Donors in the United States, Italy and Spain gave samples during acute or convalescent COVID-19.

V lost 5 bases and J lost 3; bases outside the gene matches: 15. The CDR3 is made up of 18 amino acids. CDR1 SGHTA and CDR2 FQGNSA come from the germline V gene. Assay: immunoSEQ multiplex PCR; the TCRdb copy retains only in-frame clones and omits some. The repertoire holds around 200,000 clones, with around 75% as singletons. The sequencing input was peripheral blood. This TCR came from a woman aged 40-49 years with COVID-19, enrolled during active disease. V and J are TRBV7-2 and TRBJ1-5; 8 nucleotides line up with TRBD1. As DNA, the CDR3 is TGTGCCAGCAGCCGTCAGGGAAGTTCGGACAGGGTCAATCAGCCCCAGCATTTT. Protein sequence: CASSRQGSSDRVNQPQHF. The full variable domain, with the rest looked up from reference TRBV7-2 and TRBJ1-5, is GAGVSQSPSNKVTEKGKDVELRCDPISGHTALYWYRQSLGQGLEFLIYFQGNSAPDKSGLPSDRFSAERTGGSVSTLTIQRTQQEDSAVYLCASSRQGSSDRVNQPQHFGDGTRLSIL.